This T cell receptor (beta chain) was retrieved from a study of T-cell reconstitution after alpha-beta-depleted transplantation in children. This clonotype appeared many times. The antigen is unknown. Preparation of the TCRbeta library used unique molecular identifiers. One entry per CDR3 protein, called by TCRdb with MiXCR from the PCR reads. The sample lists about 70,000 distinct CDR3 sequences, approximately 11% seen once, with about 12% in the top ten. The study's findings and limits: T cells produced anew were the main source of T-cell counts and diversity one year after transplant.

The CDR3 runs 15 residues. CDR1 DFQATT and CDR2 SNEGSKA come from the germline V gene (reference sequence). V was clipped by 1 base and J by 5 bases, with 16 bases between them. V gene TRBV20-1 combines with J gene TRBJ2-3; weak D call: TRBD2 (6 bases). The receptor was isolated from a boy between 5 and 17 years old with acute myeloid leukemia, due to receive a stem cell transplant. This specimen was PBMCs, taken before TCRalphabeta/CD19-depleted stem cell transplant. Written as DNA, the CDR3 is TGCAGTGCTAGAGGGTTGGGACTGGATGTAGATACGCAGTATTTT. Translating gives CSARGLGLDVDTQYF.